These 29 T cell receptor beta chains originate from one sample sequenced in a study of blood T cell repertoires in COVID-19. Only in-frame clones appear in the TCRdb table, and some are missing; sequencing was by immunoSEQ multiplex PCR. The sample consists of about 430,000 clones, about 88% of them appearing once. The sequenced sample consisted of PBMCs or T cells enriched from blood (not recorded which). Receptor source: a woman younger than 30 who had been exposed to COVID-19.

In nucleotides, the CDR3 is TGTGCCAGCAGCCAAGATCCTCACGCTAGCGGGAGCCCCGGGGAGCTGTTTTTT. Its translation is CASSQDPHASGSPGELFF. V usage is TRBV4-2 and J usage is TRBJ2-2; 10 positions match TRBD2. The V segment lost 0 bases and the J segment 6 bases; nucleotides outside the gene matches: 10. In germline, CDR1 is LGHNA, CDR2 YNFKEQ. This CDR3 has 18 residues.

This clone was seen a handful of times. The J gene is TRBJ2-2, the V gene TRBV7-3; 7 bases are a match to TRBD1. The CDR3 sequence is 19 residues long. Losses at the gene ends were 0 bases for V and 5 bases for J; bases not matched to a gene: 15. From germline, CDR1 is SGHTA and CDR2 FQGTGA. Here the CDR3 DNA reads TGTGCCAGCAGCTTAACGGCAGGGGGAAGACGTAGCGAAACCGGGGAGCTGTTTTTT. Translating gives CASSLTAGGRRSETGELFF.

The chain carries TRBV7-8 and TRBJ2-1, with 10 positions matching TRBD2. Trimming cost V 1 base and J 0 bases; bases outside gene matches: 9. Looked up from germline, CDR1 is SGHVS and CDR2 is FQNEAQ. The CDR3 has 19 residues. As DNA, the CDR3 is TGTGCCAGCAGCTTAGGACTAGCGGGTGACCCGAGCTCCTACAATGAGCAGTTCTTC. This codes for CASSLGLAGDPSSYNEQFF.

The CDR3 protein is CASSEAFSSSGRYEQYF. CDR3 bases: TGTGCCAGCAGTGAAGCCTTTTCGTCTAGCGGGAGGTACGAGCAGTACTTC. J is TRBJ2-7 and V is TRBV2; 11 nucleotides agree with TRBD2. Per the germline V gene, CDR1 is SNHLY and CDR2 is FYNNEI. The ends lost 0 bases at V and 4 bases at J; junction bases unmatched: 8. The CDR3 has 17 residues.

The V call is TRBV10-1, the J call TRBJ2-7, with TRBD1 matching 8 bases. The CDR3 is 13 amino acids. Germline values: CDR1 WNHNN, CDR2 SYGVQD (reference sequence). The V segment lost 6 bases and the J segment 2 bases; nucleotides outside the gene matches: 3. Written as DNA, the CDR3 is TGCGCCAGCAGCAGGGGACAGGCCTACGAGCAGTACTTC. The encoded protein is CASSRGQAYEQYF.

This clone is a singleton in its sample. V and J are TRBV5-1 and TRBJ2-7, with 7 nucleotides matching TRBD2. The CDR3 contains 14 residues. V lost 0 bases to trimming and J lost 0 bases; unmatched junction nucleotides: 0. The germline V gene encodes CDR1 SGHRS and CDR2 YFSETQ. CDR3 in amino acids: CASSLGDYSYEQYF. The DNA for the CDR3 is TGCGCCAGCAGCTTGGGGGACTACTCCTACGAGCAGTACTTC.

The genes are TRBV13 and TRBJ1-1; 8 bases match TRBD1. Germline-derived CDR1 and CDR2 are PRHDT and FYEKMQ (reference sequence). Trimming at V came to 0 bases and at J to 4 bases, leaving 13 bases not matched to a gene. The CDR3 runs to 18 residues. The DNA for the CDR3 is TGTGCCAGCAGCTTAGGCCTTGGGCAGGGGGCCCCTGGCACTGAAGCTTTCTTT. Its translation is CASSLGLGQGAPGTEAFF.

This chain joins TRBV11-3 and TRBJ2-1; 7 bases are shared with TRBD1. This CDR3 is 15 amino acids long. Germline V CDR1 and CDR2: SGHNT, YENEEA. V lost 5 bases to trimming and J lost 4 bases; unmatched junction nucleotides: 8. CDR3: CASSLQGSGYNEQFF. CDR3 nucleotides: TGTGCCAGCAGCCTACAGGGGAGTGGGTACAATGAGCAGTTCTTC.

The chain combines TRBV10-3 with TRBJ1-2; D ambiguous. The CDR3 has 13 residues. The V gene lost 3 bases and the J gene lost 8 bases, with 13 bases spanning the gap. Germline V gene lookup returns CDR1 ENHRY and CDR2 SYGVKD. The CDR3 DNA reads TGTGCCATCAGTGACGGGTTTCCCGAAGGCTACACCTTC. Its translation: CAISDGFPEGYTF.

This CDR3 reads CASSIPWGQGGWTQYF. The CDR3 nucleotides read TGTGCCAGCAGCATTCCATGGGGGCAGGGCGGGTGGACCCAGTACTTC. V is TRBV7-6 and J is TRBJ2-5; D is possibly TRBD1 (6 bases). Germline V gives CDR1 SGHVS, CDR2 FNYEAQ. CDR3 length: 16 amino acids. The V end was cut by 5 bases, the J end by 7 bases, with 23 bases between.

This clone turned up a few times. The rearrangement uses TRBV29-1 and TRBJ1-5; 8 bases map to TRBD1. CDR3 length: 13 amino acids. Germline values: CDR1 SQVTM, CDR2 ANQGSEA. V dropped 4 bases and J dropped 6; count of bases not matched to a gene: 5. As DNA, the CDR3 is TGCAGCGTTGCGGTCGACAGGGGTCAGCCCCAGCATTTT. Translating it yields CSVAVDRGQPQHF.

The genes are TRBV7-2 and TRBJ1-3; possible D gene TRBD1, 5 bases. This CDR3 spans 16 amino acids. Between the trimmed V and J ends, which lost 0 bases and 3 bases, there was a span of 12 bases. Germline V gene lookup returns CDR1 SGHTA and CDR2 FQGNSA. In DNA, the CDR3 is TGTGCCAGCAGCTTAGCTCCCCCGGGGGGTGGAAACACCATATATTTT. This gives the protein CASSLAPPGGGNTIYF.

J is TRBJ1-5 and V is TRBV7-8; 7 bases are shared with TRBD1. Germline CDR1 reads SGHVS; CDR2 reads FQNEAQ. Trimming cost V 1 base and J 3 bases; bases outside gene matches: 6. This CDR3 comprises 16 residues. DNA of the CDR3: TGTGCCAGCAGCTTAGGGGCGGGGACAGTCAATCAGCCCCAGCATTTT. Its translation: CASSLGAGTVNQPQHF.

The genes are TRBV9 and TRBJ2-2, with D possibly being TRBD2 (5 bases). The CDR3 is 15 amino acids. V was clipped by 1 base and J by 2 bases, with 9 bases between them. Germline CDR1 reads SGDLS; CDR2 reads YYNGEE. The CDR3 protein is CASSVRSGNTGELFF. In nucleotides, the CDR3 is TGTGCCAGCAGCGTACGCTCGGGAAACACCGGGGAGCTGTTTTTT.

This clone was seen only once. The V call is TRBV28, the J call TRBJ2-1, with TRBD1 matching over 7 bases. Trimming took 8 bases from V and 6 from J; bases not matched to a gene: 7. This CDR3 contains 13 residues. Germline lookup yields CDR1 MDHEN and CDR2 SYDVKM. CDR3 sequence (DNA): TGTGCCAGCTGCGCAGGGGGTGCCAATGAGCAGTTCTTC. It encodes CASCAGGANEQFF.

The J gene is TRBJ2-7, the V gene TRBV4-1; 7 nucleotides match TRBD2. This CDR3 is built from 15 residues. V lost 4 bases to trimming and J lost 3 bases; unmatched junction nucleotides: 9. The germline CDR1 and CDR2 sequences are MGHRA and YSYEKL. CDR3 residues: CASSPGRGRDYEQYF. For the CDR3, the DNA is TGCGCCAGCAGCCCGGGTAGAGGGAGGGACTACGAGCAGTACTTC.

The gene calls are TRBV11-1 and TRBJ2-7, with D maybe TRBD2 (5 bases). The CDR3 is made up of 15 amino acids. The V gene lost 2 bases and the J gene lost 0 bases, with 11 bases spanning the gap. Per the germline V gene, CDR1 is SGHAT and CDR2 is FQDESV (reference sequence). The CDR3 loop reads CASSLRYGSSYEQYF. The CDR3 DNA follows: TGTGCCAGCAGCTTACGGTATGGGAGCTCCTACGAGCAGTACTTC.

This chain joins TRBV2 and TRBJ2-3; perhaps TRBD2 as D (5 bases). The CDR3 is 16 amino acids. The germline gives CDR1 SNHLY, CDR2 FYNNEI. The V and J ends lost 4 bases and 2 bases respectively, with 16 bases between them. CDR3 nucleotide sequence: TGTGCCAGCAGTGCCACCGGGATTTTCTTCACAGATACGCAGTATTTT. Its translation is CASSATGIFFTDTQYF.

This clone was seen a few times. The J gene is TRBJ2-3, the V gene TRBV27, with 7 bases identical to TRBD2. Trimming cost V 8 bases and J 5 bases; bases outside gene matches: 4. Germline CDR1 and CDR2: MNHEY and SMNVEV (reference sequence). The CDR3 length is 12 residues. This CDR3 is CASREVGDTQYF. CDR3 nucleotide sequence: TGTGCCAGCCGGGAGGTAGGAGATACGCAGTATTTT.

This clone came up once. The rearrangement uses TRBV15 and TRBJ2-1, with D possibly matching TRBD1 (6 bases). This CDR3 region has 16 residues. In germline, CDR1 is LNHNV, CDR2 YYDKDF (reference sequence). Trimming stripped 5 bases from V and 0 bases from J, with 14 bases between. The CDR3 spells CATSPPDSSSYNEQFF. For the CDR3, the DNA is TGTGCCACCAGCCCACCGGACAGCAGCTCCTACAATGAGCAGTTCTTC.

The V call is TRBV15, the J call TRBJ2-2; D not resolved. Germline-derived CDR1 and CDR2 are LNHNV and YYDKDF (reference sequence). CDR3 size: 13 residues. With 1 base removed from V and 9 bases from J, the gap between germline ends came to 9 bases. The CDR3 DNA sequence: TGTGCCACCAGCAGAGGAGAGGTCAGGGAGCTGTTTTTT. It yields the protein CATSRGEVRELFF.

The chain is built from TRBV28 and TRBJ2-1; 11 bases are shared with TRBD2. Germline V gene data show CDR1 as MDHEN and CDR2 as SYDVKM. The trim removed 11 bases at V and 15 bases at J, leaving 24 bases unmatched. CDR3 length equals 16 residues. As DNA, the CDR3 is TGTGCCCCCAAGACCCAGGGGCCCACACTAGCGGGAGATCGGTTCTTC. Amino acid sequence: CAPKTQGPTLAGDRFF.

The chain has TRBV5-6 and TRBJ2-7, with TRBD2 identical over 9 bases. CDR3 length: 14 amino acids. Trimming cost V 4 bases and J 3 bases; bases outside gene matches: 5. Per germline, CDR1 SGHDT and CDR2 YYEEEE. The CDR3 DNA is TGTGCCAGCAGCGAAACACTAGCGGGCTACGAGCAGTACTTC. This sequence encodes CASSETLAGYEQYF.

The CDR3 loop is CASSLWAFSTGELFF. The CDR3 DNA sequence: TGTGCCAGCAGCTTATGGGCTTTCAGCACCGGGGAGCTGTTTTTT. This rearrangement joins TRBV7-9 to TRBJ2-2, with D unresolved. This CDR3 is 15 amino acids long. Trimming shortened V by 2 bases and J by 4 bases, and 11 bases separated the two germline ends. In germline, CDR1 is SEHNR, CDR2 FQNEAQ (reference sequence).

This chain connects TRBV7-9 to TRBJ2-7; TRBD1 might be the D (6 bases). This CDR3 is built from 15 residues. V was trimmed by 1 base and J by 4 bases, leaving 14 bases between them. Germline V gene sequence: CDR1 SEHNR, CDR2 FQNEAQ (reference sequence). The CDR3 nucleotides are TGTGCCAGCAGCTTAGAGTCCAGGGGAGCGTACGAGCAGTACTTC. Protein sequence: CASSLESRGAYEQYF.

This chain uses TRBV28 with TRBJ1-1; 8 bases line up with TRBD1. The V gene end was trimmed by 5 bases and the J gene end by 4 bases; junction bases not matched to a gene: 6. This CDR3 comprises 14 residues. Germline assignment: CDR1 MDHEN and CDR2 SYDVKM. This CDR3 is CASSRQGARTEAFF. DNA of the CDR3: TGTGCCAGCAGTCGCCAGGGGGCGCGCACTGAAGCTTTCTTT. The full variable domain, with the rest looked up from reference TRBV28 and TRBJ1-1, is DVKVTQSSRYLVKRTGEKVFLECVQDMDHENMFWYRQDPGLGLRLIYFSYDVKMKEKGDIPEGYSVSREKKERFSLILESASTNQTSMYLCASSRQGARTEAFFGQGTRLTVV.

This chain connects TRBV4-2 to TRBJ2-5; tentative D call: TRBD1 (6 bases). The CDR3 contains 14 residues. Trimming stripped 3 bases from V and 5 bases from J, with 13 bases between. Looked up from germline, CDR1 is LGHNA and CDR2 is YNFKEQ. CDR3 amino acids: CASSQNRDWETQYF. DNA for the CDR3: TGTGCCAGCAGCCAGAACAGGGATTGGGAGACCCAGTACTTC.

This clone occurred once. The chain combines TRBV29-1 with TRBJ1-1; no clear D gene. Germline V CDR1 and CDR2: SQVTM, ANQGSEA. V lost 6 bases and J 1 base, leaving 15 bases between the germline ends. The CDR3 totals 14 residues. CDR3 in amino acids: CSVDVRRENTEAFF. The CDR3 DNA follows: TGCAGCGTAGACGTCAGGCGAGAGAACACTGAAGCTTTCTTT.

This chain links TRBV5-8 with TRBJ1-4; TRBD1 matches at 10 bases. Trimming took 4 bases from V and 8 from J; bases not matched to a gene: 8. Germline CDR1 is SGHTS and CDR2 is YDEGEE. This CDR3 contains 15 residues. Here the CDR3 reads CASSVLGQGKEKLFF. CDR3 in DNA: TGTGCCAGCAGCGTACTGGGACAGGGGAAGGAAAAACTGTTTTTT.